These 15 T cell receptor beta chains were all obtained from the same sample, sequenced in a study of T cells in Graves' hyperthyroidism and ophthalmopathy. Amplification targeted TCR beta CDR3 regions from RNA transcripts. HTBI primers were the set used in a first-round RT-PCR of the TCR CDR3. MiXCR was run by TCRdb on the multiplex PCR reads, yielding one entry per CDR3 protein. The data contain about 540,000 distinct CDR3 sequences, under 60% of them singletons. What was sequenced was peripheral blood or thyroid tissue (not recorded which). The receptors stem from a woman aged 18-29 years with Graves' hyperthyroidism.

This clonotype was observed many times. J is TRBJ2-5 and V is TRBV20-1; TRBD1 agrees at 10 bases. The V and J ends lost 5 bases and 0 bases, in that order; junction bases with no gene match: 6. Per germline, CDR1 DFQATT and CDR2 SNEGSKA (reference sequence). CDR3 length: 15 amino acids. DNA of the CDR3: TGCAGTGCTCTTGCGGACAGGGGGAACCAAGAGACCCAGTACTTC. It specifies CSALADRGNQETQYF.

This clonotype was observed at least ten times. The chain joins TRBV4-1 to TRBJ2-5; 8 positions match TRBD2. Germline CDR1 MGHRA, CDR2 YSYEKL. Trimming at V came to 0 bases and at J to 1 base, leaving 7 bases not matched to a gene. The CDR3 runs 17 residues. This chain's CDR3 is CASSQERGAGVQETQYF. CDR3 nucleotide sequence: TGCGCCAGCAGCCAAGAACGCGGAGCGGGAGTCCAAGAGACCCAGTACTTC.

The CDR3 region has the DNA TGTGCCAGCTCACCACGGACAGGGACAATCTCCTACGAGCAGTACTTC. This gives the protein CASSPRTGTISYEQYF. The genes are TRBV18 and TRBJ2-7, with 8 bases identical to TRBD1. CDR1 and CDR2 (germline): KGHSH, LQKENI. The ends lost 1 base at V and 0 bases at J; junction bases unmatched: 5. The CDR3 has 16 amino acids.

This clonotype was observed at least ten times. This sequence joins TRBV4-2 and TRBJ1-5, with unresolved D. Trimming took 1 base from V and 2 from J, leaving 9 bases between them. The CDR3 has 15 amino acids. Germline lookup yields CDR1 LGHNA and CDR2 YNFKEQ. The CDR3 region has the DNA TGTGCCAGCAGCCAAGCCAGGTCGGGCAATCAGCCCCAGCATTTT. Its translation: CASSQARSGNQPQHF.

As regards this clonotype: Compared with germline, one end of the junction differs, possibly owing to a read error. V and J are TRBV20-1 and TRBJ1-1; 7 bases fit TRBD1. The CDR3 has 17 residues. Per the germline V gene, CDR1 is DFQATT and CDR2 is SNEGSKA (reference sequence). For the CDR3, the DNA is TGCGGTGCTAGTAGCGGTAGGACAGGTGTGTTGAACACTGAAGCTTTCTTT. It codes for CGASSGRTGVLNTEAFF.

This clonotype appeared once. This chain links TRBV20-1 with TRBJ2-7; 7 positions agree with TRBD2. With 3 bases clipped from V and 7 bases from J, the junction kept 12 bases outside the gene matches. The CDR3 has 14 amino acids. Germline loops: CDR1 DFQATT, CDR2 SNEGSKA (reference sequence). CDR3 amino acids: CSASVAGFTGEQYF. The CDR3 DNA sequence: TGCAGTGCTAGTGTAGCGGGTTTTACCGGGGAGCAGTACTTC.

Only a few counts were recorded for this clonotype. The V gene is TRBV15, the J gene TRBJ2-2; TRBD2 matches at 16 bases. J lost 2 bases, V lost 1 base, and 4 bases had no gene match. The CDR3 sequence is 19 residues long. Germline CDR1 reads LNHNV; CDR2 reads YYDKDF (reference sequence). The CDR3 loop is CATSRVGLAGGLNTGELFF. The DNA for the CDR3 is TGTGCCACCAGCAGAGTGGGACTAGCGGGAGGGCTCAACACCGGGGAGCTGTTTTTT.

To note about this clonotype: No conserved phenylalanine or tryptophan ends this CDR3, so it is likely a read error. The chain is built from TRBV6-2 or TRBV6-3 and TRBJ1-1, with D hard to call. Trimming cost V 0 bases and J 2 bases, with 4 bases left between them. CDR1 MNHEY and CDR2 SVGEGT come from the germline V gene. The CDR3 contains 13 residues. The CDR3 region is CASSYSANTEAFL. The DNA for the CDR3 is TGTGCCAGCAGTTACTCTGCAAACACTGAAGCTTTCCTT.

The chain is built from TRBV24-1 and TRBJ2-2; 7 nucleotides align to TRBD2. The germline V gene has CDR1 KGHDR and CDR2 SFDVKD. The CDR3 consists of 14 residues. Trimming took 4 bases from V and 6 from J; bases not matched to a gene: 4. The CDR3 DNA is TGTGCCACCAGTGAGGGAGGGAGGTCCGGGGAGCTGTTTTTT. This sequence encodes CATSEGGRSGELFF.

The V gene is TRBV15, the J gene TRBJ1-2; 7 nucleotides match TRBD1. V was clipped by 3 bases and J by 4 bases; unmatched bases: 8. The CDR3 sequence is 15 residues long. Germline CDR1 LNHNV, CDR2 YYDKDF (reference sequence). The CDR3 DNA reads as TGTGCCACCAGCAGTGAAGAGGGGGCGGGCTATGGCTACACCTTC. Translating it yields CATSSEEGAGYGYTF.

This clonotype was seen repeatedly, ten times or more. This sequence joins TRBV7-9 and TRBJ2-7, with 9 bases aligning to TRBD1. The CDR3 sequence is 14 residues long. Germline V gene data show CDR1 as SEHNR and CDR2 as FQNEAQ (reference sequence). J was trimmed by 6 bases and V by 4 bases; bases with no gene match: 7. The CDR3 is CASSSGTGIAEQYF. The CDR3 nucleotides are TGTGCCAGCAGCTCCGGGACAGGGATTGCCGAGCAGTACTTC.

This clonotype was seen repeatedly, ten times or more. The chain recombines TRBV4-2 with TRBJ1-2, with a weak D call TRBD1 (5 bases). Germline V gene lookup returns CDR1 LGHNA and CDR2 YNFKEQ. The CDR3 covers 15 residues. Trimming stripped 0 bases from V and 2 bases from J, with 10 bases between. CDR3: CASSQDDSLNYGYTF. The CDR3 DNA reads TGTGCCAGCAGCCAAGACGACAGTTTAAACTATGGCTACACCTTC.

The chain is built from TRBV7-2 and TRBJ2-7; D might be TRBD2 (6 bases). This CDR3 has 15 amino acids. Trimming removed 3 bases at V and 5 bases at J, with 17 bases between. Germline CDR1 reads SGHTA; CDR2 reads FQGNSA. CDR3 DNA sequence: TGTGCCAGCAGCTTGGACGGAGGGCCATTCCACGAGCAGTACTTC. Translation: CASSLDGGPFHEQYF.

This sequence joins TRBV7-3 and TRBJ1-1; 7 bases align to TRBD1. Germline-derived CDR1 and CDR2 are SGHTA and FQGTGA. The CDR3 has 16 amino acids. The ends lost 2 bases at V and 1 base at J; junction bases unmatched: 7. This chain's CDR3 is CASSLDRALGNTEAFF. CDR3 nucleotides: TGTGCCAGCAGCTTAGACAGGGCTTTAGGGAACACTGAAGCTTTCTTT.

As concerns this clonotype: One end of the junction varies from germline; a read error may be responsible. The chain combines TRBV5-1 with TRBJ2-2; D possibly uses TRBD1 or TRBD2 (5 bases each). The CDR3 extends over 17 amino acids. Germline V gives CDR1 SGHRS, CDR2 YFSETQ. For the CDR3, the DNA is TGTGCCAGCAGCCAAGAAACGAGAGGGGCGGGCACCGGGGAGCTGTTTTTT. It yields the protein CASSQETRGAGTGELFF.